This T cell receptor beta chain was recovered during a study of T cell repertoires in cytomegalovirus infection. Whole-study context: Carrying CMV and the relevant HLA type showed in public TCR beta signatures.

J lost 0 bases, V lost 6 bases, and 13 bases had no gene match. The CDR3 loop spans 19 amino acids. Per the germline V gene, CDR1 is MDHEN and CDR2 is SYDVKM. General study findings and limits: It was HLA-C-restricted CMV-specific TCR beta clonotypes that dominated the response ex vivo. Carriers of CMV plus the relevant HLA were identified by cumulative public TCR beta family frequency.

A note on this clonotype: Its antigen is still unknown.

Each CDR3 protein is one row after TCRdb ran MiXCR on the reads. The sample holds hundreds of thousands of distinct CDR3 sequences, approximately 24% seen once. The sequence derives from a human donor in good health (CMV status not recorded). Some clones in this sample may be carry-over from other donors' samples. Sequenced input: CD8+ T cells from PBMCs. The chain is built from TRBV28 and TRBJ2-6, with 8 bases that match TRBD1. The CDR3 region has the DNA TGTGCCAGCAGCGACGCGACAGGGGCGTACAACTCTGGGGCCAACGTCCTGACTTTC. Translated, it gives CASSDATGAYNSGANVLTF.